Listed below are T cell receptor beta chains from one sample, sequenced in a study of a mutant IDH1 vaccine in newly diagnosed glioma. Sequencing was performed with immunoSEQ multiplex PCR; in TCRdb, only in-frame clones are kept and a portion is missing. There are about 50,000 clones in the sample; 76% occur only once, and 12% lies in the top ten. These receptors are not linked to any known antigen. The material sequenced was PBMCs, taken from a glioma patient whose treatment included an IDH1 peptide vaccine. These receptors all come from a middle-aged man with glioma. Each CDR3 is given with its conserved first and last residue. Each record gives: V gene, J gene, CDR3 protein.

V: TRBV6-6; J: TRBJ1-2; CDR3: CASSSRGGGLAGYTF
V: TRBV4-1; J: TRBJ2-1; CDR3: CASSPWGELASDEQFF
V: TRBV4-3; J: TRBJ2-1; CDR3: CASSHMKNEQFF
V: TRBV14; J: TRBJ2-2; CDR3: CASSRFTGELFF
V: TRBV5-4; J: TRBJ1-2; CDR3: CASKGQGNYGYTF
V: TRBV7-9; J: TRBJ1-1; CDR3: CASSLGGLGSTEAFF
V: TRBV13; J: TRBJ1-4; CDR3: CASSLGTASNEKLFF
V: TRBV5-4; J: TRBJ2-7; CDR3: CASSFRFGTTHEQYF
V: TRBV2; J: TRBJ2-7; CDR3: CASSDRIAYEQYF
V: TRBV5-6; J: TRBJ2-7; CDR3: CASSFRGGTGLEQYF
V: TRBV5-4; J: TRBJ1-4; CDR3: CASSSRQGVNEKLFF
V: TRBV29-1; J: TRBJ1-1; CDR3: CSVLRTDTNTEAFF
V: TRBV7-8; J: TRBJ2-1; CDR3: CASSLLRGGHNEQFF
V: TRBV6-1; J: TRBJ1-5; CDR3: CASSESVGQPQHF
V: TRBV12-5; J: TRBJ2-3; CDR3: CAVSGATDTQYF
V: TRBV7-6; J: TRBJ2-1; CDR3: CASSSVGGGNEQFF
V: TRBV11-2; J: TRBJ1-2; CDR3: CASSTGPGDYGYTF
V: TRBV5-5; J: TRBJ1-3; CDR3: CASSLGPSDTIYF
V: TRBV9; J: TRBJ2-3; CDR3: CASSVDWGGKITQYF
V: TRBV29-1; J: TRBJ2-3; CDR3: CSVDKGGRDRDTQYF
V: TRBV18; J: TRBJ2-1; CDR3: CASSPRTGGDEQFF
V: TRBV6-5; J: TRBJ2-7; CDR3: CASSPDWWAYEQYF
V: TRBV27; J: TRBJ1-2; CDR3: CASSLSPGALYGYTF
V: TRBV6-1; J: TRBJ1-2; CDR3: CASSESQKYYGYTF
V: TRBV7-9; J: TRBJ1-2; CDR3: CASSLEGGWDGYTF
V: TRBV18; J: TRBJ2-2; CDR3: CASSPGLENAGELFF
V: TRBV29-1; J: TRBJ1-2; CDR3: CSVESGTNYGYTF
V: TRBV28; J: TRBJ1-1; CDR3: CASTTGLSSTEAFF
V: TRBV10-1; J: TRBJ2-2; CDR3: CASSTGTGGPGELFF
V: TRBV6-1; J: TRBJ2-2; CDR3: CASYSSNTGELFF
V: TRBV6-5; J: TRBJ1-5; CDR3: CASSYSGGTEQPQHF
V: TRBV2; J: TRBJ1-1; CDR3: CASTPFDTEAFF
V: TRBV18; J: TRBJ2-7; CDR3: CASSPGLQGNEQYF
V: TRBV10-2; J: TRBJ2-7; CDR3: CASRGPEQYF
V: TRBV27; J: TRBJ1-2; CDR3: CASSPQGATVYGYTF
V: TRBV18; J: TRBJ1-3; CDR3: CASSPTGHPSGNTIYF
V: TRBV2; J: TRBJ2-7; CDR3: CASSELTVPYEQYF
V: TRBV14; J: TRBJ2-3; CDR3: CASSQAGGADTQYF
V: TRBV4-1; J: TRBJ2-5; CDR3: CASSPGSGLEETQYF
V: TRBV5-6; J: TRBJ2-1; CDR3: CASSLGSTYNEQFF
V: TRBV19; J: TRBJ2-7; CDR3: CASSIAITAYEQYF
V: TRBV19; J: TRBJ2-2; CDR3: CASKPGTANTGELFF
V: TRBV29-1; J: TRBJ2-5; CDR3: CSVGEGGWETQYF
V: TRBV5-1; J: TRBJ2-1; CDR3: CASSLGSWNNEQFF
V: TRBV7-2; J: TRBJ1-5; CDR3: CASSLTGQGRNQPQHF
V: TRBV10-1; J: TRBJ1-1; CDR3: CASRQNSNTEAFF
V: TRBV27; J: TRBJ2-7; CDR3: CASRRLAGNYEQYF
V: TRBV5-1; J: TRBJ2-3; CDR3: CASSLRMTGSFDTQYF
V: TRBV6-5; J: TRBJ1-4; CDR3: CASKRGATNEKLFF
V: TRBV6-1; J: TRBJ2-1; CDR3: CASTARDRGYNEQFF
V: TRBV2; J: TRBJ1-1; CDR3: CASSEVGQNTEAFF